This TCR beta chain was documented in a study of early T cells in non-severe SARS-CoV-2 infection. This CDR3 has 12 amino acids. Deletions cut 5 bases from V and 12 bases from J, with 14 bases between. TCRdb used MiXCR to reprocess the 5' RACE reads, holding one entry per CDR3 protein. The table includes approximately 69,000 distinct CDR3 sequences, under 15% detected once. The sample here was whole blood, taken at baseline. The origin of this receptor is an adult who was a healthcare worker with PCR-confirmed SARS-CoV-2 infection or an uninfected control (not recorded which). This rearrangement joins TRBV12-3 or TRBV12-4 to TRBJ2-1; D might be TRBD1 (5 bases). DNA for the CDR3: TGTGCCAGCAGTCCACAGATCACAGGGCAGTTCTTC. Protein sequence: CASSPQITGQFF.